This TCR beta chain originates from a study of T cell responses to AZD1222 COVID-19 vaccine. Only in-frame clones appear in the TCRdb table, and some are missing; sequencing was by immunoSEQ multiplex PCR. The data contain over 150,000 clones, approximately 90% of them singletons. The CDR3 is made up of 15 amino acids. Germline V CDR1 and CDR2: ENHRY, SYGVKD. The ends were cut back, 0 bases at V and 6 bases at J, with 14 bases in the middle. V gene TRBV10-3 combines with J gene TRBJ1-1; no clear D. The TCR originated in an adult in good health. The specimen comprised peripheral blood, sampled on day 0 of AZD1222 vaccination. Here the CDR3 reads CAISESAATSSEAFF. CDR3 in DNA: TGTGCCATCAGTGAGTCGGCGGCCACGTCCTCTGAAGCTTTCTTT.